The entry below describes one TCR beta chain. The assay was immunoSEQ multiplex PCR, and TCRdb's table has in-frame clones only and misses some. The data hold approximately 160,000 clones, with 93% observed a single time. The data stem from a study of blood T cell repertoires in COVID-19. Study-wide background: Donors in the United States, Italy and Spain gave samples during acute or convalescent COVID-19. PBMCs, B-cell-depleted T cells, or T cells provided the cDNA or gDNA that made up the material.

Enrolment of Seattle patients took place during active infection, and they were followed longitudinally. Germline V gene data show CDR1 as MGHRA and CDR2 as YSYEKL. After removal of 3 bases from V and 6 bases from J, the junction contained 13 bases not matched to a gene. CDR3 length: 17 residues. This receptor was identified in an older woman with COVID-19, enrolled during active disease. This chain links TRBV4-1 with TRBJ1-5; 8 bases line up with TRBD1. The specimen sequenced was peripheral blood. CDR3 in amino acids: CASSQGPARGLGQPQHF. The DNA of the CDR3 is TGCGCCAGCAGCCAGGGTCCAGCCAGGGGGCTAGGTCAGCCCCAGCATTTT.